Sequencing of this T cell receptor beta chain was carried out in a study of T-cell reconstitution after alpha-beta-depleted transplantation in children. The study, taken as a whole, reports: By one year post-transplant, T-cell counts and diversity largely arose from T cells that were newly produced. At around two months after transplant, the alpha-beta T cells were reportedly derived from several hundred expanded clones that came from non-depleted graft cells.

The TCRbeta library was prepared with unique molecular identifiers. TCRdb redid the calling of the PCR reads with MiXCR, one entry per CDR3 protein. The data hold about 300,000 distinct CDR3 sequences, with about 7.3% observed a single time. This clonotype was observed many times. Its antigen is not known. CDR1 and CDR2 (germline): SGHRS, YFSETQ. V was clipped by 1 base and J by 2 bases, with 13 bases between them. This CDR3 contains 16 residues. The receptor's source is a female patient aged 2 to 10 who had a stem cell transplant for Fanconi anemia, so the T cells may come from the graft donor. The V gene is TRBV5-1, the J gene TRBJ2-4; perhaps TRBD1 as D (6 bases). The specimen comprised peripheral blood, sampled 360 days after TCRalphabeta/CD19-depleted stem cell transplant. CDR3 DNA: TGCGCCAGCAGCTTGTTTACAGGGTACTCCAAAAACATTCAGTACTTC. Translated, it gives CASSLFTGYSKNIQYF.